Included here is one TCR beta chain sequence, with context. Its antigen is undetermined. This record belongs to a study of T cell responses to AZD1222 COVID-19 vaccine. The study's findings and limits: Sampling captured repertoires only after the peak T cell response. Spike-specific TCR breadth and depth went up after people got two AZD1222 doses. Just a handful of AZD1222 recipients tested seropositive at baseline.

Second-dose recipients at about 4 or about 12 weeks were treated as one pooled group. TCRdb's table, derived via immunoSEQ multiplex PCR, lists solely in-frame clones and lacks some. The table lists some 280,000 clones, 94% of them singletons. Here the sequenced sample was peripheral blood, taken 28 days after the second AZD1222 dose. This clonotype was sampled from an adult who received the AZD1222 COVID-19 vaccine.

The CDR3 region is CASSLLFSTPNTGELFF. The DNA for the CDR3 is TGTGCCAGCAGCCTCCTTTTTTCCACCCCGAACACCGGGGAGCTGTTTTTT. The chain employs TRBV7-8 and TRBJ2-2; D gene ambiguous. V was pared by 5 bases and J by 0 bases, with 16 bases between. Looked up from germline, CDR1 is SGHVS and CDR2 is FQNEAQ. The CDR3 has 17 amino acids.